This TCR beta chain stems from a study of identical twins. Broader study findings: Some out-of-frame alpha sequences were shared by twins, and these showed excess low generation probability.

Each cDNA held unique molecular identifiers, and template switching gave it a universal primer site. TCRdb re-derived calls from the 5' RACE reads in MiXCR, one entry per CDR3 protein. The data show roughly 1,500,000 distinct CDR3 sequences, less than 35% seen once. J gave up 2 bases and V 1 base, and 2 bases lay outside the gene matches. Per germline, CDR1 PRHDT and CDR2 FYEKMQ (reference sequence). The CDR3 contains 16 residues. Healthy Caucasians made up all donors. About this clonotype itself: Its antigen is unknown.

The chain carries TRBV13 and TRBJ2-2; 9 bases line up with TRBD2. The specimen sequenced was cord blood. This sequence was found in a newborn girl in good health. This CDR3 reads CASSLDGTSNTGELFF. DNA for the CDR3: TGTGCCAGCAGCTTAGACGGGACTAGCAACACCGGGGAGCTGTTTTTT.